The 3 T cell receptor beta chains given below trace back to one sample, sequenced in a study of stem cell transplantation in POMP-related autoinflammatory disease. Findings and caveats of the study: Across all analyzed T-cell subsets, patients with PRAID tended toward reduced diversity and increased clonality. Patients with PRAID showed a restricted number of unique TRB V-J gene pairings.

Clones were sequenced by immunoSEQ multiplex PCR, and TCRdb holds only the in-frame ones, with some missing. The sample gives about 8,900 clones, about nine tenths of which show up once; around 2.5% is in the top ten. What these receptors recognize is not known. Sequencing was performed on CD8+ T cells from PBMCs, taken before stem cell transplantation. The source of these receptors is a human donor with POMP-related autoinflammation and immune dysregulation (PRAID).

CDR3 region: CASSQVFGETQYF. The CDR3 DNA follows: TGCGCCAGCAGCCAAGTCTTCGGTGAGACCCAGTACTTC. The chain couples TRBV4-1 to TRBJ2-5; no clear D gene. V was shortened by 1 base and J by 5 bases, with 8 bases between the two germline ends. This CDR3 comprises 13 residues. Germline assignment: CDR1 MGHRA and CDR2 YSYEKL.

The rearrangement links TRBV28 to TRBJ2-1; the match to TRBD2 covers 10 bases. The CDR3 is 15 residues long. V was pared by 5 bases and J by 9 bases, with 10 bases of the junction left unmatched. Germline V gives CDR1 MDHEN, CDR2 SYDVKM. The CDR3 reads CASSDTPGLASEQFF. CDR3 sequence (DNA): TGTGCCAGCAGTGACACTCCGGGACTAGCGTCTGAGCAGTTCTTC.

This sequence joins TRBV4-1 and TRBJ1-6; D is possibly TRBD1 (5 bases). The CDR3 has 15 amino acids. Looked up from germline, CDR1 is MGHRA and CDR2 is YSYEKL. With 0 bases removed from V and 6 bases from J, the gap between germline ends came to 9 bases. The DNA of the CDR3 is TGCGCCAGCAGCCAAGAAGGACAACTTAATTCACCCCTCCACTTT. Amino acids: CASSQEGQLNSPLHF.